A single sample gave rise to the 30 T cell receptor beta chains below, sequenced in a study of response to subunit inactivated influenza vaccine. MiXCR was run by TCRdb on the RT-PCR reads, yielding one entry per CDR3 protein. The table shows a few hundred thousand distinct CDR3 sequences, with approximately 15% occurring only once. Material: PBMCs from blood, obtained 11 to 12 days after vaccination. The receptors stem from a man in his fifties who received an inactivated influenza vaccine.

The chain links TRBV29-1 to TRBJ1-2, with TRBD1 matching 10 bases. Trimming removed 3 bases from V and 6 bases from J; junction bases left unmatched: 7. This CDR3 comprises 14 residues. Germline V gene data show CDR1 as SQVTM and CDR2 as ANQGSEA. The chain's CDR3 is CSVDWRQGANGYTF. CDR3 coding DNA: TGCAGCGTTGATTGGCGACAGGGGGCGAATGGCTACACCTTC.

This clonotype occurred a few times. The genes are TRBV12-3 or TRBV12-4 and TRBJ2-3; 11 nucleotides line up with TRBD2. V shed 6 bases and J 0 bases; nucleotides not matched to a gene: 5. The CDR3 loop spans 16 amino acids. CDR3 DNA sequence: TGTGCCAGCAGAGCCGGGACTAGCGGCAGCACAGATACGCAGTATTTT. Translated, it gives CASRAGTSGSTDTQYF.

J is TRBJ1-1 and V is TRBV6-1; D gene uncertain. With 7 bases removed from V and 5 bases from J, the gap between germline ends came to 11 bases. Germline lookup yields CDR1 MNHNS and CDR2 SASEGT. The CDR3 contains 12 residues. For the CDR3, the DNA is TGTGCCAGCATATGGGGTAGTACTGAAGCTTTCTTT. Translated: CASIWGSTEAFF.

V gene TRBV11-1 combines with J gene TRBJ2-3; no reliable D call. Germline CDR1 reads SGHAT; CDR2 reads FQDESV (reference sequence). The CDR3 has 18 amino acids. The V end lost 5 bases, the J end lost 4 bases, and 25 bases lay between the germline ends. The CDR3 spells CASSPPLSSPTTPDTQYF. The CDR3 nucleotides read TGTGCCAGCAGCCCACCACTAAGCTCTCCTACCACCCCAGATACGCAGTATTTT.

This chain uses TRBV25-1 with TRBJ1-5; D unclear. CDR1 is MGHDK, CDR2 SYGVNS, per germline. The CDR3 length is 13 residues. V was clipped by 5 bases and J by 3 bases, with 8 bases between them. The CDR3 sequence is CASSPRDNQPQHF. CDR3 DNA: TGTGCCAGCAGTCCAAGGGACAATCAGCCCCAGCATTTT.

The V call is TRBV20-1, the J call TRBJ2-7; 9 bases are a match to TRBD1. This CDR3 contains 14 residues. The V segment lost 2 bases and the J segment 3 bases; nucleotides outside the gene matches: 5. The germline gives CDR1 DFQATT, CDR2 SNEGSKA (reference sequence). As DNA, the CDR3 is TGCAGTGCTAGACAAGGGACAGGGCACTACGAGCAGTACTTC. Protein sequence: CSARQGTGHYEQYF.

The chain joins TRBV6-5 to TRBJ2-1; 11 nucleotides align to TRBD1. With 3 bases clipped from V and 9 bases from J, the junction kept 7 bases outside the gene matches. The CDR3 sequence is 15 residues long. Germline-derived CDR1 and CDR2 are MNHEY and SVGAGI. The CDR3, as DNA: TGTGCCAGCAGTTATCTGGACAGGGGGCTTGTTGAGCAGTTCTTC. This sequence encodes CASSYLDRGLVEQFF.

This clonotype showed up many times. In DNA form, the CDR3 reads TGCAGTGCTAGATCTCACGGGACAGGGGGCGCGTGGGCTTTCTTT. This sequence encodes CSARSHGTGGAWAFF. This chain connects TRBV20-1 to TRBJ1-1, with 12 bases identical to TRBD1. The CDR3 totals 15 residues. Germline values: CDR1 DFQATT, CDR2 SNEGSKA (reference sequence). V was pared by 2 bases and J by 11 bases, with 12 bases of the junction left unmatched.

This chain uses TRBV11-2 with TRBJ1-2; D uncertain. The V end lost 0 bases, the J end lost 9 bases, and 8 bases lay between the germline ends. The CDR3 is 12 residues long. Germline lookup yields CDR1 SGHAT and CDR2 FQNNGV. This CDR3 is CASSLDSRRYTF. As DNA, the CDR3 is TGTGCCAGCAGCTTAGATTCAAGACGCTACACCTTC.

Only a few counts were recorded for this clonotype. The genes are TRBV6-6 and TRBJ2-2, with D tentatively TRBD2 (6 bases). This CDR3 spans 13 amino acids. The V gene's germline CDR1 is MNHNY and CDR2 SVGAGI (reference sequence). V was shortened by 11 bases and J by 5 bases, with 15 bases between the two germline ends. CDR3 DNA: TGTGCCGTATCGGAGGGGACGACCGGGGAGCTGTTTTTT. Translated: CAVSEGTTGELFF.

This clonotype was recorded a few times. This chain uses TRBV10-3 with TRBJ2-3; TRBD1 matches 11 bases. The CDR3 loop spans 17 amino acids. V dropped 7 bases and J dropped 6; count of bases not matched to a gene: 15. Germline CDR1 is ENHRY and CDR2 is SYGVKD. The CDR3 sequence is CAITIPGTGGGKDTQYF. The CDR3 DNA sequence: TGTGCCATCACCATCCCCGGGACAGGGGGGGGTAAGGATACGCAGTATTTT.

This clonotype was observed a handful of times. The chain's CDR3 is CATWSQGWSGANVLTF. Here the CDR3 DNA reads TGTGCCACCTGGTCACAGGGGTGGTCTGGGGCCAACGTCCTGACTTTC. The rearrangement links TRBV28 to TRBJ2-6; 7 bases fit TRBD1. Germline CDR1 reads MDHEN; CDR2 reads SYDVKM. Losses at the gene ends were 10 bases for V and 1 base for J; bases not matched to a gene: 10. CDR3 length: 16 amino acids.

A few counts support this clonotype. The CDR3 coding sequence is TGCGCCAGCAGCTTGAGCACCGGGACAGGATACAATGAGCAGTTCTTC. Its translation: CASSLSTGTGYNEQFF. This chain connects TRBV5-1 to TRBJ2-1; 8 positions match TRBD1. Looked up from germline, CDR1 is SGHRS and CDR2 is YFSETQ. The trim removed 1 base at V and 4 bases at J, leaving 7 bases unmatched. This CDR3 is 16 amino acids long.

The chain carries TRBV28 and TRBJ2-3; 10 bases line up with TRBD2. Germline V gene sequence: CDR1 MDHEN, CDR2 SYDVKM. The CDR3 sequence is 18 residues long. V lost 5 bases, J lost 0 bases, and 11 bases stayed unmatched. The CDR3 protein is CASSPRTPSGGSTDTQYF. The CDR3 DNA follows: TGTGCCAGCAGTCCCCGAACCCCTAGCGGGGGAAGCACAGATACGCAGTATTTT.

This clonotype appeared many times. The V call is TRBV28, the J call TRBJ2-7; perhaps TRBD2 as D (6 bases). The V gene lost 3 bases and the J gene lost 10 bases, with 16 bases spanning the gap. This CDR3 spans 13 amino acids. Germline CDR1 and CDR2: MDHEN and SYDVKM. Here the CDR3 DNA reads TGTGCCAGCAGTTTTAAACTTGGGACTGTACAGTACTTC. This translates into CASSFKLGTVQYF.

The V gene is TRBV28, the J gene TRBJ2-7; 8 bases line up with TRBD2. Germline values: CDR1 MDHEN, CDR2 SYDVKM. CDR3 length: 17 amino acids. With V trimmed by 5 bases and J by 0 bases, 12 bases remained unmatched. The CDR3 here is CASSLPSLTSDSYEQYF. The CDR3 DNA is TGTGCCAGCAGTCTCCCTTCCCTGACTAGCGACTCCTACGAGCAGTACTTC.

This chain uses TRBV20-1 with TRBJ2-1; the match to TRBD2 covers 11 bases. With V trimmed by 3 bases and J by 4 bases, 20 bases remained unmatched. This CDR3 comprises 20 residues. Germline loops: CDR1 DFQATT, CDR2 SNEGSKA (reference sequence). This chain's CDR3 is CSASVSVGLAVPLGYNEQFF. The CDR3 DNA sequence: TGCAGTGCTAGTGTATCGGTGGGACTAGCGGTTCCTCTCGGTTACAATGAGCAGTTCTTC.

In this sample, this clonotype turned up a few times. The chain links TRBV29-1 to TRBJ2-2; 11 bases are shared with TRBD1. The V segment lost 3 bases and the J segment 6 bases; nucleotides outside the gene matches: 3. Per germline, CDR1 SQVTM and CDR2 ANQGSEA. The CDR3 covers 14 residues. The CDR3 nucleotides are TGCAGCGTTGAGAGGGGACAGGGGGCCGGGGAGCTGTTTTTT. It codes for CSVERGQGAGELFF.

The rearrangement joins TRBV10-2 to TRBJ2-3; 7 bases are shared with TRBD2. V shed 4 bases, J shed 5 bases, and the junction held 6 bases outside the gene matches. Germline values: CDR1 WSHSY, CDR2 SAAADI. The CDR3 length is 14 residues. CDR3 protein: CASSVAGVRDTQYF. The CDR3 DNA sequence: TGCGCCAGCAGTGTCGCGGGAGTGAGAGATACGCAGTATTTT.

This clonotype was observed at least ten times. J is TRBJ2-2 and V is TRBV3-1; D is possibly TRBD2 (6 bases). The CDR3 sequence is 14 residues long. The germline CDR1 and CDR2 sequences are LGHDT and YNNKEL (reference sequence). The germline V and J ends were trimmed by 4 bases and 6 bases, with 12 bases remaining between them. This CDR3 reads CASSRGDESGELFF. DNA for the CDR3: TGTGCCAGCAGCCGGGGGGACGAGTCCGGGGAGCTGTTTTTT. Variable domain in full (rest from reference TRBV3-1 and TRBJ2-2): DTAVSQTPKYLVTQMGNDKSIKCEQNLGHDTMYWYKQDSKKFLKIMFSYNNKELIINETVPNRFSPKSPDKAHLNLHINSLELGDSAVYFCASSRGDESGELFFGEGSRLTVL.

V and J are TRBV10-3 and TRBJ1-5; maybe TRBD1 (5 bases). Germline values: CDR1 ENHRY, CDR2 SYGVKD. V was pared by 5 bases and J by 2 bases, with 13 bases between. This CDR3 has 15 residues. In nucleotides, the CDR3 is TGTGCCATCAGTCCCAGGGAGGGCCGCAATCAGCCCCAGCATTTT. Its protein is CAISPREGRNQPQHF.

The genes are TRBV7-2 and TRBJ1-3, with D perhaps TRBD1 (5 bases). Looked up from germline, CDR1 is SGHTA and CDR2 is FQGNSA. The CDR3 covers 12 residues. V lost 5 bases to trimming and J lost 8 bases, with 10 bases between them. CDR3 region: CASSPTRDTIYF. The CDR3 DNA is TGTGCCAGCAGCCCGACCAGGGACACCATATATTTT.

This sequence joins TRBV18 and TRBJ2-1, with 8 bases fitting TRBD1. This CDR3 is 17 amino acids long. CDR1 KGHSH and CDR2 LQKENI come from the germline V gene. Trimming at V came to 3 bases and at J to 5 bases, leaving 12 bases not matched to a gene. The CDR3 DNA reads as TGTGCCAGCTCACCCCCGGGGACAGGTAACCTGAACAATGAGCAGTTCTTC. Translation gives CASSPPGTGNLNNEQFF. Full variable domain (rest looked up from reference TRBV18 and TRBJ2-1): NAGVMQNPRHLVRRRGQEARLRCSPMKGHSHVYWYRQLPEEGLKFMVYLQKENIIDESGMPKERFSAEFPKEGPSILRIQQVVRGDSAAYFCASSPPGTGNLNNEQFFGPGTRLTVL.

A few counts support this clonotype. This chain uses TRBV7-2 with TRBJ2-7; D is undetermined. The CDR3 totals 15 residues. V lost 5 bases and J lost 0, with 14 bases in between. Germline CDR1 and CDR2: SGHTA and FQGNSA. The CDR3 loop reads CASSLDTGSSYEQYF. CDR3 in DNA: TGTGCCAGCAGCCTAGATACGGGTAGCTCCTACGAGCAGTACTTC.

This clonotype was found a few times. The CDR3 protein is CASSLTGSLGEQYF. The CDR3 nucleotides read TGTGCCAGCAGCTTAACCGGTTCCCTCGGGGAGCAGTACTTC. J is TRBJ2-7 and V is TRBV7-2; D is uncertain. V lost 2 bases and J lost 7, with 15 bases in between. Germline V gene sequence: CDR1 SGHTA, CDR2 FQGNSA. The CDR3 covers 14 residues.

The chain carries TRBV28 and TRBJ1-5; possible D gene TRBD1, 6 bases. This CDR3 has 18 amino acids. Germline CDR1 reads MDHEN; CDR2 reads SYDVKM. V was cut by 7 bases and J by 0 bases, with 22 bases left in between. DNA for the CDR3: TGTGCCAGCAAACCCGGGACAACTGGGGGTAATAGCAATCAGCCCCAGCATTTT. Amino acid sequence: CASKPGTTGGNSNQPQHF.

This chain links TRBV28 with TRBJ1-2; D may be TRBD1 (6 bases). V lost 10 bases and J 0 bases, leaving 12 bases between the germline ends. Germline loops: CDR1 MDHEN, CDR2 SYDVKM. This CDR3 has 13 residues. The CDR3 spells CATTWTANYGYTF. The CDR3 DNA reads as TGTGCCACAACCTGGACAGCTAACTATGGCTACACCTTC.

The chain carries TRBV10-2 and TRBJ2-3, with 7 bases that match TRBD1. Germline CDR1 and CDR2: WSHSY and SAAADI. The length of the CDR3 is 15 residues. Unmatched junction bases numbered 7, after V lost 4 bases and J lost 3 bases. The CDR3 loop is CASSAGTEGTDTQYF. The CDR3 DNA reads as TGCGCCAGCAGTGCCGGGACAGAAGGAACAGATACGCAGTATTTT.

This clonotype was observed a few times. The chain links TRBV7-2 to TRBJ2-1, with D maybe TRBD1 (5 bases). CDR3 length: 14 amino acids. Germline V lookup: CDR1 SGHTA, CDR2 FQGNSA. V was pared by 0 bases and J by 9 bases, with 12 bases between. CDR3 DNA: TGTGCCAGCAGCTTAGCTGCAGGGATTATTGAGCAGTTCTTC. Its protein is CASSLAAGIIEQFF.

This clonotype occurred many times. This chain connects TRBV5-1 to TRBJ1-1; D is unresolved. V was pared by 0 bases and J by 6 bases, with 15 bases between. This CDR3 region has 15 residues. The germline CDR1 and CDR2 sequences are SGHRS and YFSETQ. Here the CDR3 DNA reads TGCGCCAGCAGCTTGGCTGGGGTCGAATCATCTGAAGCTTTCTTT. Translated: CASSLAGVESSEAFF.